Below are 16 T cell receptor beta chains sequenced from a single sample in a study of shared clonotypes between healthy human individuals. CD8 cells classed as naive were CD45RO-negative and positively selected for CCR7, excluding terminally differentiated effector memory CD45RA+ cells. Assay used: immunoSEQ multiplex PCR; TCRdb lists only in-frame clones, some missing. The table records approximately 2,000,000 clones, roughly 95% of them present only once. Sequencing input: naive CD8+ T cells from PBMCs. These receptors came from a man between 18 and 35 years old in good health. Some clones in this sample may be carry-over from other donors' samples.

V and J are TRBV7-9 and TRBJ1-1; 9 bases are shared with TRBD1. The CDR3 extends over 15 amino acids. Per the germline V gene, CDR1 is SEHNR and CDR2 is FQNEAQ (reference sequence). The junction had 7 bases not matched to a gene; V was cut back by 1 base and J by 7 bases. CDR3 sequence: CASSLVGQGRLEAFF. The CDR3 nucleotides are TGTGCCAGCAGCTTAGTTGGACAGGGGCGCCTTGAAGCTTTCTTT.

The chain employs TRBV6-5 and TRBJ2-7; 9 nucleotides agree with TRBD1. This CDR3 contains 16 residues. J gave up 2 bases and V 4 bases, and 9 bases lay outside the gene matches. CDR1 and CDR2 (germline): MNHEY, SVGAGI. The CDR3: CASSFTTGGTTYEQYF. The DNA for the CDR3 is TGTGCCAGCAGTTTCACCACAGGGGGCACGACCTACGAGCAGTACTTC.

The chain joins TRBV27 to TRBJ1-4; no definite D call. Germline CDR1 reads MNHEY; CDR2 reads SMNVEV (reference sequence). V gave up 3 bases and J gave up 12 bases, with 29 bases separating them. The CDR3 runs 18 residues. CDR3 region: CASSFLRSPDGQLRELFF. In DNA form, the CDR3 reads TGTGCCAGCAGTTTCTTAAGGTCGCCGGACGGCCAACTTAGGGAACTGTTTTTT.

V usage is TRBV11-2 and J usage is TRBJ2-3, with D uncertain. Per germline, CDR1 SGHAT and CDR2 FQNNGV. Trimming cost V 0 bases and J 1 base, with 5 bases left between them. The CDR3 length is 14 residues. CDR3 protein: CASSLDWGTDTQYF. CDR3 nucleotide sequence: TGTGCCAGCAGCTTAGATTGGGGCACAGATACGCAGTATTTT.

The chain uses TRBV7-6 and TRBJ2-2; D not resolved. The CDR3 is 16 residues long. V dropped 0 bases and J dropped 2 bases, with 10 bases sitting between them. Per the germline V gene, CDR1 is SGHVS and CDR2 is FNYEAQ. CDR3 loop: CASSLAAQINTGELFF. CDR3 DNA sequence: TGTGCCAGCAGCTTAGCCGCCCAGATTAACACCGGGGAGCTGTTTTTT.

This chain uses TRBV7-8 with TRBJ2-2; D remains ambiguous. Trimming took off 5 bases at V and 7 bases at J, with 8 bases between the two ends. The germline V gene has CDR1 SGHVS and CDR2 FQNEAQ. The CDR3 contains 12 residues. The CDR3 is CASSQESGELFF. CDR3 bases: TGTGCCAGCAGCCAGGAGAGCGGGGAGCTGTTTTTT.

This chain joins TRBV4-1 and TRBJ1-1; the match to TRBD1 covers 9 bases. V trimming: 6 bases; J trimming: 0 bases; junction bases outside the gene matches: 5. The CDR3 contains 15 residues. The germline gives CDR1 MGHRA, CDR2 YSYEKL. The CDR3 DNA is TGCGCCAGCAGTGCCGGGACAGGGTTGAACACTGAAGCTTTCTTT. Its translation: CASSAGTGLNTEAFF.

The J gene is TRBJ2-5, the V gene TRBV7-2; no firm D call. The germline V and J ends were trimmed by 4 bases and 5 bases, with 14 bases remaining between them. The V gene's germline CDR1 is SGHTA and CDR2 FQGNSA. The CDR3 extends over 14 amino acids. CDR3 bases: TGTGCCAGCAGCTCCCCCGGCTTCCGGGAGACCCAGTACTTC. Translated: CASSSPGFRETQYF.

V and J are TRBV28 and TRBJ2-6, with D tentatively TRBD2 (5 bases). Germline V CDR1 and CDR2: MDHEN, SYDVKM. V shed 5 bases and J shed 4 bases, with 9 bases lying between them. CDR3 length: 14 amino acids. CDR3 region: CASSQPGGANVLTF. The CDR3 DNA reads TGTGCCAGCAGTCAGCCGGGGGGGGCCAACGTCCTGACTTTC.

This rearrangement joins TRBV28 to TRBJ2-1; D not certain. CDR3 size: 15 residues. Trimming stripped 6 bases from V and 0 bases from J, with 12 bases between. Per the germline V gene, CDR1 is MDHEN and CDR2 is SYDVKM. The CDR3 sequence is CASSRRSSSYNEQFF. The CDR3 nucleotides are TGTGCCAGCAGCCGACGATCGAGCTCCTACAATGAGCAGTTCTTC.

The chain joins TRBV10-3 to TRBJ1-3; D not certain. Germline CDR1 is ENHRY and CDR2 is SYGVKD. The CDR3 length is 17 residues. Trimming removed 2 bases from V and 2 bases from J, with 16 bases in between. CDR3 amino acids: CAISEATRPGPGNTIYF. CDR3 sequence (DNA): TGTGCCATCAGTGAGGCGACAAGGCCGGGCCCTGGAAACACCATATATTTT.

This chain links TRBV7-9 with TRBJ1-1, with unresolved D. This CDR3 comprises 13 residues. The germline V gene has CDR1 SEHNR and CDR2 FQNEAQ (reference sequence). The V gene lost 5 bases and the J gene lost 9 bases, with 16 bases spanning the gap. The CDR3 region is CASSQLPGEQAFF. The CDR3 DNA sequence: TGTGCCAGCAGCCAACTCCCAGGTGAACAAGCTTTCTTT.

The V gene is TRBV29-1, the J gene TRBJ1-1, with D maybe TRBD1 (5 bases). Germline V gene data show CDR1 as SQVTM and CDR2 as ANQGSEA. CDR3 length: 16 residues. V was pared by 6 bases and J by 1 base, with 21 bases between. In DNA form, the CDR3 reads TGCAGCGTAGACCGAGCGGCAGGGCCTAGGAACACTGAAGCTTTCTTT. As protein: CSVDRAAGPRNTEAFF.

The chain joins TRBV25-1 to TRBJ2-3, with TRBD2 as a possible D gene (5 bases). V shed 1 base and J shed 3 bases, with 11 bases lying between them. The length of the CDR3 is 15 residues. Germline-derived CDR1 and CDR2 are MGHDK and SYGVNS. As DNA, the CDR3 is TGTGCCAGCAGTGAATGGGGAGTCGGTACAGATACGCAGTATTTT. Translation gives CASSEWGVGTDTQYF.

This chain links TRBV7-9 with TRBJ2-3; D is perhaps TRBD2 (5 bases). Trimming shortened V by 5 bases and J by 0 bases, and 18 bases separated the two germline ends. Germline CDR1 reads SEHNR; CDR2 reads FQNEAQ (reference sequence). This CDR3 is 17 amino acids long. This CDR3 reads CASSPRSDSPSTDTQYF. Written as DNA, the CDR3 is TGTGCCAGCAGCCCACGCTCGGACTCGCCCAGCACAGATACGCAGTATTTT.

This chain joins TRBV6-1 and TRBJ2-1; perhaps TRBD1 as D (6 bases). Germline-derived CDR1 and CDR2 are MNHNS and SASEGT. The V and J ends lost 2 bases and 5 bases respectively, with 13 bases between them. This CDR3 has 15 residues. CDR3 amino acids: CASSELDRGDNEQFF. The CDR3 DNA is TGTGCCAGCAGTGAATTGGACAGAGGAGACAATGAGCAGTTCTTC.